The rows below give T cell receptor beta chains drawn from one sample of a study of blood T cell repertoires in COVID-19. Clones were sequenced by immunoSEQ multiplex PCR, and TCRdb holds only the in-frame ones, with some missing. The sample carries about 51,000 clones, 85% to 95% recorded once. Sequenced input: peripheral blood. These TCRs come from a man aged 45-65 years with acute or convalescent COVID-19. CDR3s include the opening cysteine and the closing phenylalanine or tryptophan. A D gene is named only where the DNA matches it firmly. For some rows the clone size is stated as once, few or many, or as a class when expanded; others skip it.

CDR3 length,D gene,J gene,clone size,V gene,CDR3 DNA,CDR3 protein
15,NA,TRBJ2-3,NA,TRBV5-1,TGCGCCAGCAGCCACCAAGCTAGCGTCACAGATACGCAGTATTTT,CASSHQASVTDTQYF
17,NA,TRBJ2-7,NA,TRBV5-8,TGTGCCAGCAGCTCCCAGGTGGGGGTGCAGGGGTTCTACGAGCAGTACTTC,CASSSQVGVQGFYEQYF
16,TRBD1,TRBJ1-2,NA,TRBV5-4,TGTGCCAGCAGCCTGCCCGGGACAGGTTTTAACTATGGCTACACCTTC,CASSLPGTGFNYGYTF
13,NA,TRBJ1-2,NA,TRBV19,TGTGCCAGTAGTATAGCCGGGTTCTATGGCTACACCTTC,CASSIAGFYGYTF
14,NA,TRBJ1-2,NA,TRBV5-1,TGCGCCAGCAGCTTTTCGGAGGGATATTATGGCTACACCTTC,CASSFSEGYYGYTF
14,TRBD1,TRBJ1-1,few,TRBV7-3,TGTGCCAGCAGCCCGGGGACAGGGGCAGGTGAAGCTTTCTTT,CASSPGTGAGEAFF
14,NA,TRBJ1-5,NA,TRBV3-1/TRBV3-2,TGTGCCAGCAGCCAACGGGGGGCGGATCAGCCCCAGCATTTT,CASSQRGADQPQHF
13,NA,TRBJ2-7,NA,TRBV5-1,TGCGCCAGCAGCTCCCGAATCAGGGACGAGCAGTACTTC,CASSSRIRDEQYF
17,NA,TRBJ1-2,NA,TRBV24-1,TGTGCCACCAGTGATGGAGCCGGCTCGGGGTTGTATCATGGCTACACCTTC,CATSDGAGSGLYHGYTF
14,TRBD2,TRBJ2-7,NA,TRBV5-6,TGTGCCAGCAGTAAACGGGCTAGCGGGGAGGCAAAGTACTTC,CASSKRASGEAKYF
14,TRBD1,TRBJ2-7,NA,TRBV27,TGTGCCAGCAGTTCACCGGGACAGGCCTACGAGCAGTACTTC,CASSSPGQAYEQYF
14,TRBD1,TRBJ1-1,NA,TRBV6-5,TGTGCCAGCAGTTATACGAGACAGGGGACTGAAGCTTTCTTT,CASSYTRQGTEAFF
15,TRBD1,TRBJ1-1,NA,TRBV5-5,TGTGCCAGCAGCTCACCACAGGGGATGAACACTGAAGCTTTCTTT,CASSSPQGMNTEAFF